These T cell receptor beta chains were read from a single sample in a study of blood T cell repertoires in COVID-19. Assay: immunoSEQ multiplex PCR; the TCRdb copy retains only in-frame clones and omits some. The repertoire holds approximately 260,000 clones, with about 86% as singletons. The sample consisted of PBMCs or T cells enriched from blood (not recorded which). Receptors originate from a man aged 25-45 years with acute COVID-19. Both conserved end residues are part of each CDR3. The order of the fields is V gene, D gene, clone size, J gene, CDR3 protein, CDR3 DNA. The D gene is left open where the match is weak. Clone size is stated in some rows and not others, as once, few, many or a class when expanded.

TRBV9	TRBD2	once	TRBJ2-3	CASSVAGGQDTQYF	TGTGCCAGCAGCGTCGCGGGGGGGCAAGATACGCAGTATTTT
TRBV4-1	.	.	TRBJ2-2	CASSPRQSSITGELFF	TGCGCCAGCAGCCCAAGACAGTCGTCTATTACGGGGGAGCTGTTTTTT
TRBV7-8	.	.	TRBJ1-6	CASSNDNSYNSPLHF	TGTGCCAGCAGCAATGACAACTCCTATAATTCACCCCTCCACTTT
TRBV18	.	few	TRBJ1-1	CASSPASGGEAFF	TGTGCCAGCTCACCAGCTAGTGGTGGGGAAGCTTTCTTT
TRBV30	TRBD1	.	TRBJ1-3	CAWSVGTGHRTGNTIYF	TGTGCCTGGAGTGTAGGGACAGGGCACCGTACAGGAAACACCATATATTTT
TRBV19	.	once	TRBJ2-5	CASSIGAGGSETQYF	TGTGCCAGTAGTATAGGGGCCGGAGGGTCAGAGACCCAGTACTTC
TRBV6-5	.	few	TRBJ1-2	CASSRELIANYGYTF	TGTGCCAGCAGCCGCGAGTTGATAGCTAACTATGGCTACACCTTC
TRBV6-5	.	once	TRBJ1-4	CASSYLGAINEKLFF	TGTGCCAGCAGTTACCTGGGGGCAATTAATGAAAAACTGTTTTTT
TRBV7-8	.	.	TRBJ1-6	CASSNRAGGSYNSPLHF	TGTGCCAGCAGTAATCGGGCCGGAGGGTCCTATAATTCACCCCTCCACTTT
TRBV6-4	.	.	TRBJ1-1	CASTPRGGEGYTEAFF	TGTGCCAGCACCCCCCGAGGGGGGGAGGGATACACTGAAGCTTTCTTT
TRBV11-2	TRBD1	.	TRBJ2-1	CASSSNRQGSSYNEQFF	TGTGCCAGCAGCTCGAACCGACAGGGAAGCTCCTACAATGAGCAGTTCTTC
TRBV5-6	TRBD1	.	TRBJ1-2	CASSTRGGQGAGGYTF	TGTGCCAGCAGCACCCGCGGAGGACAGGGGGCTGGCGGCTACACCTTC
TRBV7-2	.	.	TRBJ1-6	CASSLEFPGFGSPLHF	TGTGCCAGCAGCTTAGAGTTCCCAGGGTTTGGTTCACCCCTCCACTTT
TRBV18	.	.	TRBJ2-3	CASRIQRLSTDTQYF	TGTGCCAGCCGGATCCAGAGACTAAGCACAGATACGCAGTATTTT
TRBV19	.	.	TRBJ2-6	CASSIDNSGANVLTF	TGTGCCAGTAGTATCGACAACTCTGGGGCCAACGTCCTGACTTTC
TRBV9	TRBD1	few	TRBJ1-2	CASSVDRGRRGYTF	TGTGCCAGCAGCGTAGACAGGGGACGGAGAGGCTACACCTTC
TRBV30	.	.	TRBJ2-1	CAWRKREGLYNEQFF	TGTGCCTGGAGGAAGCGCGAAGGTCTTTACAATGAGCAGTTCTTC
TRBV28	TRBD1	.	TRBJ1-4	CASTSRDRGREKLFF	TGTGCCAGCACGTCCCGGGACAGGGGACGAGAAAAACTGTTTTTT
TRBV21-1	.	.	TRBJ1-1	CATYNPLKQGADTEAFF	TGTGCCACCTACAATCCGCTCAAACAGGGGGCCGACACTGAAGCTTTCTTT
TRBV6-4	.	.	TRBJ2-2	CASSEAETGELFF	TGTGCCAGCAGTGAGGCGGAGACCGGGGAGCTGTTTTTT
TRBV6-5	.	.	TRBJ2-1	CASSYSLADRRNEQFF	TGTGCCAGCAGTTACTCACTAGCTGACCGTCGGAATGAGCAGTTCTTC
TRBV15	TRBD1	.	TRBJ2-1	CATERGQNYNEQFF	TGTGCCACCGAACGGGGACAGAATTACAATGAGCAGTTCTTC
TRBV18	.	.	TRBJ1-2	CASSPGSYYGYTF	TGTGCCAGCTCCCCGGGTTCCTACTATGGCTACACCTTC
TRBV29-1	.	.	TRBJ2-1	CSVNAGQIYNEQFF	TGCAGCGTAAATGCGGGACAGATATACAATGAGCAGTTCTTC
TRBV7-2	.	.	TRBJ2-3	CASSLMVGGSTDTQYF	TGTGCCAGCAGCTTAATGGTGGGAGGTAGCACAGATACGCAGTATTTT
TRBV28	.	.	TRBJ1-1	CASTQNTEAFF	TGTGCCAGCACCCAAAACACTGAAGCTTTCTTT
TRBV11-2	.	.	TRBJ2-3	CASTSLTSTDTQYF	TGTGCCAGCACCTCCCTGACTAGCACAGATACGCAGTATTTT
TRBV19	TRBD1	.	TRBJ1-2	CASSTPDRDGGYTF	TGTGCCAGTAGTACCCCAGACAGGGACGGAGGCTACACCTTC
TRBV7-9	.	.	TRBJ1-4	CASSIIGQAEEKLFF	TGTGCCAGCAGTATAATAGGCCAGGCCGAGGAAAAACTGTTTTTT
TRBV6-5	.	.	TRBJ2-1	CASSSQVRGGNEQFF	TGTGCCAGCAGTTCGCAAGTGAGGGGGGGCAATGAGCAGTTCTTC
TRBV24-1	TRBD1	few	TRBJ1-1	CATSDYRGAAFF	TGTGCCACCAGTGATTACAGGGGTGCAGCTTTCTTT
TRBV5-6	.	.	TRBJ1-2	CASSTVRGALGYTF	TGTGCCAGCAGTACAGTTAGGGGCGCTCTAGGCTACACCTTC
TRBV2	TRBD1	.	TRBJ1-1	CASRQDRVRTEAFF	TGTGCCAGCAGGCAAGACAGGGTGAGAACTGAAGCTTTCTTT
TRBV11-2	.	.	TRBJ1-1	CASSLVLQGPQGTEAFF	TGTGCCAGCAGCTTAGTCCTACAGGGCCCTCAGGGGACTGAAGCTTTCTTT
TRBV5-4	.	.	TRBJ1-2	CASRQGQTYGYTF	TGTGCCAGCAGGCAAGGACAGACCTATGGCTACACCTTC
TRBV25-1	.	few	TRBJ1-1	CASSESGRLYTEAFF	TGTGCCAGCAGTGAATCCGGCAGACTTTACACTGAAGCTTTCTTT
TRBV3-1/TRBV3-2	TRBD1	.	TRBJ1-2	CASSQEGGHYGYTF	TGTGCCAGCAGCCAAGAAGGGGGCCACTATGGCTACACCTTC
TRBV24-1	TRBD1	.	TRBJ2-5	CATSDTGTGKETQYF	TGTGCCACCAGTGATACCGGGACAGGGAAAGAGACCCAGTACTTC
TRBV6-2/TRBV6-3	.	.	TRBJ1-2	CASSYPRDGYTF	TGTGCCAGCAGTTACCCACGGGATGGCTACACCTTC
TRBV7-9	TRBD1	.	TRBJ1-6	CASSASGTDNSPLHF	TGTGCCAGCAGCGCCTCCGGGACAGATAATTCACCCCTCCACTTT
TRBV15	.	once	TRBJ1-5	CATSRDLETEVYSNQPQHF	TGTGCCACCAGCAGAGATCTTGAGACAGAGGTTTATAGCAATCAGCCCCAGCATTTT
TRBV5-1	TRBD1	.	TRBJ2-1	CASSPGTVYNEQFF	TGCGCCAGCAGCCCCGGGACAGTCTACAATGAGCAGTTCTTC
TRBV4-1	TRBD2	few	TRBJ2-2	CASSQEGRTSGPGELFF	TGCGCCAGCAGCCAAGAGGGAAGGACTAGCGGGCCCGGGGAGCTGTTTTTT
TRBV7-2	TRBD1	few	TRBJ2-2	CASSPDRYTGELFF	TGTGCCAGCAGTCCGGACAGGTACACCGGGGAGCTGTTTTTT
TRBV7-2	TRBD1	.	TRBJ1-1	CASSLGPGGPEAFF	TGTGCCAGCAGCTTAGGCCCAGGGGGACCTGAAGCTTTCTTT
TRBV24-1	.	once	TRBJ2-1	CATSVGGLYNEQFF	TGTGCCACCAGTGTCGGGGGGCTCTACAATGAGCAGTTCTTC
TRBV7-2	TRBD2	.	TRBJ2-2	CASSLALASGRRTGELFF	TGTGCCAGCAGCTTAGCGCTTGCTAGCGGGAGACGCACCGGGGAGCTGTTTTTT
TRBV2	.	.	TRBJ2-5	CASSEVTPGVETQYF	TGTGCCAGCAGTGAAGTGACGCCAGGGGTGGAGACCCAGTACTTC
TRBV3-1/TRBV3-2	.	.	TRBJ2-1	CASSPVVTNEQFF	TGTGCCAGCAGCCCAGTGGTAACCAATGAGCAGTTCTTC
TRBV3-1/TRBV3-2	TRBD2	.	TRBJ2-3	CASSPFETSGPTDTQYF	TGTGCCAGCAGCCCTTTCGAGACTAGCGGACCCACAGATACGCAGTATTTT
TRBV19	.	once	TRBJ1-3	CASSIRGSGNTIYF	TGTGCCAGTAGTATCAGGGGTTCGGGAAACACCATATATTTT
TRBV5-1	TRBD1	.	TRBJ2-2	CASTPQGWGELFF	TGCGCCAGCACCCCACAGGGGTGGGGGGAGCTGTTTTTT
TRBV12-3/TRBV12-4	.	.	TRBJ1-2	CASSPERDYGYTF	TGTGCCAGCAGCCCTGAGAGGGACTATGGCTACACCTTC